Each of the 14 T cell receptor beta chains below was sequenced from the same sample in a study of shared clonotypes between healthy human individuals (dated by TCRdb to about 2020). To prepare the library, the immunoSEQ multiplex PCR assay was applied. This immuneACCESS table, as held by TCRdb, lists in-frame sequences with V and J called but not all clones. Of the missing ones, under half trace to an unresolved V gene in checked studies; the others have no known cause. The table for this sample lists over a million clones; roughly 74% of them were counted only once. The top ten hold more than 0.55% of the sample. Sequenced sample: memory CD4+ T cells from PBMCs. Reading the label with the study, this specimen's cell subset or site is: CD45RA-negative fraction. These receptors all come from a man aged 18 to 30 in good health. Some clones in this sample may be carry-over from other donors' samples.

V usage is TRBV9 and J usage is TRBJ2-7; 7 bases match TRBD2. Germline trimming cut 4 bases from V and 0 bases from J; bases unmatched to any gene: 7. Germline V gives CDR1 SGDLS, CDR2 YYNGEE. CDR3 length: 15 amino acids. CDR3 amino acids: CASSRFAGVSYEQYF. CDR3 DNA sequence: TGTGCCAGCAGCCGGTTCGCGGGAGTCTCCTACGAGCAGTACTTC.

The CDR3 DNA reads TGTGCCAGCAGTCCGAGGGAGGATATAGCGGGAGGGCCGGAAGAGCAGTACTTC. It yields the protein CASSPREDIAGGPEEQYF. The gene calls are TRBV21-1 and TRBJ2-7; TRBD2, as called in the table, went unchecked against the DNA. TRBV21-1 is given as a pseudogene. This CDR3 has 18 amino acids.

V and J are TRBV7-2 and TRBJ1-1, with 8 bases identical to TRBD1. The CDR3 is 14 residues long. Trimming took 3 bases from V and 10 from J; bases not matched to a gene: 10. Germline V gives CDR1 SGHTA, CDR2 FQGNSA. The CDR3 coding sequence is TGTGCCAGCAGCTTGGGGACCAGGGGGCGGGGAGCTTTCTTT. This codes for CASSLGTRGRGAFF. The full variable domain, completed using reference TRBV7-2 and TRBJ1-1, is GAGVSQSPSNKVTEKGKDVELRCDPISGHTALYWYRQSLGQGLEFLIYFQGNSAPDKSGLPSDRFSAERTGGSVSTLTIQRTQQEDSAVYLCASSLGTRGRGAFFGQGTRLTVV.

The V call is TRBV2, the J call TRBJ2-6; D ambiguous. The germline V gene has CDR1 SNHLY and CDR2 FYNNEI. The CDR3 is 15 residues long. With 2 bases removed from V and 2 bases from J, the gap between germline ends came to 7 bases. CDR3: CASSEMNPGANVLTF. In DNA, the CDR3 is TGTGCCAGCAGTGAAATGAACCCTGGGGCCAACGTCCTGACTTTC.

This clone turned up a few times. The rearrangement uses TRBV2 and TRBJ2-4; weak D call: TRBD2 (5 bases). Germline values: CDR1 SNHLY, CDR2 FYNNEI. Trimming stripped 5 bases from V and 2 bases from J, with 22 bases between. This CDR3 comprises 18 residues. This CDR3 reads CASSSPPTSAMTKNIQYF. The CDR3 DNA sequence: TGTGCCAGCAGTTCACCACCTACTAGTGCGATGACCAAAAACATTCAGTACTTC. The entire variable domain, with the rest obtained from reference TRBV2 and TRBJ2-4, is as follows: EPEVTQTPSHQVTQMGQEVILRCVPISNHLYFYWYRQILGQKVEFLVSFYNNEISEKSEIFDDQFSVERPDGSNFTLKIRSTKLEDSAMYFCASSSPPTSAMTKNIQYFGAGTRLSVL.

CDR3 amino acids: CASSRKARGYGYTF. The CDR3, as DNA: TGTGCCAGCAGCCGAAAGGCTAGGGGGTATGGCTACACCTTC. The genes are TRBV5-6 and TRBJ1-2; tentatively, D is TRBD1 (6 bases). Between the trimmed V and J ends, which lost 4 bases and 5 bases, there was a span of 15 bases. Germline CDR1 reads SGHDT; CDR2 reads YYEEEE. The CDR3 is 14 residues long.

V usage is TRBV10-3 and J usage is TRBJ2-7; D may be TRBD2 (5 bases). CDR1 and CDR2 (germline): ENHRY, SYGVKD. This CDR3 region has 13 residues. V dropped 5 bases and J dropped 1 base, with 9 bases sitting between them. CDR3 nucleotides: TGTGCCATCAGTCCCAGCGGTTCCTACGAGCAGTACTTC. Translating gives CAISPSGSYEQYF.

The V gene is TRBV5-1, the J gene TRBJ1-2, with 7 bases aligning to TRBD1. This CDR3 has 16 residues. V lost 0 bases, J lost 7 bases, and 12 bases stayed unmatched. The V gene's germline CDR1 is SGHRS and CDR2 YFSETQ. The CDR3 DNA sequence: TGCGCCAGCAGCTTGGTAGGGGGCGAAGGATCCTCTGGCTACACCTTC. This codes for CASSLVGGEGSSGYTF.

This clone has only one observation. The chain combines TRBV7-3 with TRBJ2-1; no reliable D call. CDR3 length: 11 amino acids. In germline, CDR1 is SGHTA, CDR2 FQGTGA. V was clipped by 5 bases and J by 5 bases, with 4 bases between them. The CDR3 here is CASSPDNEQFF. Here the CDR3 DNA reads TGTGCCAGCAGCCCCGACAATGAGCAGTTCTTC.

The J gene is TRBJ1-1, the V gene TRBV18; D ambiguous. The CDR3 is made up of 14 amino acids. Germline V gives CDR1 KGHSH, CDR2 LQKENI. The V end lost 6 bases, the J end lost 4 bases, and 15 bases lay between the germline ends. CDR3 in DNA: TGTGCCAGCTCCTCGAGTGACGGTCTCACTGAAGCTTTCTTT. The encoded protein is CASSSSDGLTEAFF.

Regarding this clone: Within the sample, other DNA sequences also encode this same CDR3. The chain uses TRBV7-2 and TRBJ2-7, with 9 bases fitting TRBD2. CDR3 length: 14 amino acids. The J segment lost 4 bases and the V segment lost 3 bases, leaving 4 bases of the junction unmatched. CDR1 is SGHTA, CDR2 FQGNSA, per germline. The CDR3 DNA reads TGTGCCAGCAGCTTCCCGGGACTAGCTTACGAGCAGTACTTC. This gives the protein CASSFPGLAYEQYF.

This clone showed up just once. The chain employs TRBV15 and TRBJ1-3, with D unresolved. V lost 3 bases and J 2 bases, leaving 14 bases between the germline ends. CDR3 length equals 16 residues. In germline, CDR1 is LNHNV, CDR2 YYDKDF (reference sequence). CDR3 in DNA: TGTGCCACCAGCAGTCCCACCGCCGGCGCTGGAAACACCATATATTTT. It codes for CATSSPTAGAGNTIYF.

The gene calls are TRBV6-6 and TRBJ2-3; 7 positions agree with TRBD1. The CDR3 is made up of 14 amino acids. J was trimmed by 4 bases and V by 8 bases; bases with no gene match: 9. Germline CDR1 is MNHNY and CDR2 is SVGAGI (reference sequence). CDR3 bases: TGTGCCAGCCGTTCAACAGGGGCGTCAGATACGCAGTATTTT. This translates into CASRSTGASDTQYF.

This chain uses TRBV28 with TRBJ2-1, with a weak D call TRBD2 (6 bases). Germline assignment: CDR1 MDHEN and CDR2 SYDVKM. The CDR3 length is 15 residues. Trimming cost V 2 bases and J 0 bases, with 8 bases left between them. The CDR3, as DNA: TGTGCCAGCAGTTTAGGCGGGGACTCCTACAATGAGCAGTTCTTC. Amino acids: CASSLGGDSYNEQFF.